This T cell receptor (beta chain) was captured by sequencing in a study of blood T cells in healthy people across ages. Study-level results: Roughly linearly, TCR beta diversity per million T cells fell as age increased.

CDR1 and CDR2 from the germline V gene are SGHRS and YFSETQ. V was cut by 4 bases and J by 4 bases, with 16 bases left in between. The CDR3 consists of 15 residues. For the second PCR, which ran for 7 to 11 cycles, a sample-barcoded 5' primer and a J-beta primer mix were used. In TCRdb, the 5' RACE reads were re-called with MiXCR into one record per CDR3 protein. The profile covers 1,800,000 or so distinct CDR3 sequences, with roughly two fifths appearing a single time and 23% taken by the ten largest. Regarding this clonotype: The target antigen is unknown.

The material sequenced was blood. The sequence was obtained from a human donor in good health. The gene calls are TRBV5-1 and TRBJ2-3, with D possibly being TRBD1 or TRBD2 (6 bases each). CDR3 residues: CASSKTRRGADTQYF. As DNA, the CDR3 is TGCGCCAGCAGCAAAACCAGGAGGGGGGCAGATACGCAGTATTTT.